A single sample is the source of the 28 T cell receptor beta chains below, sequenced in a study of post-analysis software for immune sequencing data. These receptors have no known antigen. Study results and caveats: Elevated frequency relative to controls characterized several TRBV segments in patients, TRBV5-6, TRBV5-1 and TRBV20-1 among them.

Built from TCR beta cDNA, the libraries had unique molecular identifiers in them. TCRdb ran MiXCR on the PCR reads and lists one entry per CDR3 protein. Among roughly 800,000 distinct CDR3 sequences, about 50% were seen once, and the ten largest hold about 4.8%. The sequenced material came from blood. The receptors come from a girl aged 5-17 years with multiple sclerosis.

In this sample, this clonotype turned up a few times. V and J are TRBV12-3 or TRBV12-4 and TRBJ2-7; 14 nucleotides line up with TRBD2. V gave up 0 bases and J gave up 0 bases; unmatched junction bases: 1. This CDR3 is built from 17 residues. The CDR3 loop is CASSLAGLAGVSYEQYF. The CDR3 nucleotides read TGTGCCAGCAGTTTAGCGGGACTAGCGGGAGTCTCCTACGAGCAGTACTTC.

This clonotype was seen more than once but under ten times. For the CDR3, the DNA is TGCAGCGCCCAGGACAGGGGACGTCCCTACGAGCAGTACTTC. It yields the protein CSAQDRGRPYEQYF. J is TRBJ2-7 and V is TRBV29-1; TRBD1 agrees at 9 bases. The length of the CDR3 is 14 residues. Trimming removed 7 bases from V and 2 bases from J; junction bases left unmatched: 9. Germline V gene sequence: CDR1 SQVTM, CDR2 ANQGSEA.

Note on this clonotype: This clone may be a read error of a much larger clone one base away. The J gene is TRBJ2-2, the V gene TRBV5-6; TRBD1 matches at 7 bases. Trimming at V came to 0 bases and at J to 6 bases, leaving 8 bases not matched to a gene. Germline V gives CDR1 SGHDT, CDR2 YYEEEE. This CDR3 has 16 amino acids. The CDR3 here is CASSLGTGGPAGELFF. Here the CDR3 DNA reads TGTGCCAGCAGCTTGGGGACAGGTGGTCCCGCCGGGGAGCTGTTTTTT.

The chain links TRBV9 to TRBJ2-5; D is ambiguous. The end of the DNA is better explained by TRBJ2-7, so the J call may be wrong. There are 15 residues in the CDR3. Germline loops: CDR1 SGDLS, CDR2 YYNGEE. In nucleotides, the CDR3 is TGTGCCAGCAGCGCCCCTAGAAAGGCACGAATCGAGCAGTACTTC. Its translation is CASSAPRKARIEQYF.

The chain carries TRBV27 and TRBJ2-5; D call uncertain. This CDR3 has 14 residues. Trimming took 6 bases from V and 2 from J, leaving 13 bases between them. From germline, CDR1 is MNHEY and CDR2 SMNVEV (reference sequence). The CDR3 bases are TGTGCCAGCAGGGAGATACAGACGCAAGAGACCCAGTACTTC. It is translated as CASREIQTQETQYF.

This clonotype was seen a handful of times. The V call is TRBV3-1, the J call TRBJ2-7, with 8 bases fitting TRBD2. This CDR3 is built from 16 residues. V dropped 4 bases and J dropped 2; count of bases not matched to a gene: 10. Germline V gives CDR1 LGHDT, CDR2 YNNKEL (reference sequence). The CDR3 loop is CASSPSSGRRPYEQYF. The CDR3, as DNA: TGTGCCAGCAGCCCTTCTAGCGGGCGACGCCCCTACGAGCAGTACTTC.

This rearrangement joins TRBV27 to TRBJ1-2; TRBD1 matches 7 bases. Germline trimming cut 6 bases from V and 3 bases from J; bases unmatched to any gene: 10. This CDR3 comprises 15 residues. CDR1 is MNHEY and CDR2 is SMNVEV in the germline V gene (reference sequence). CDR3 in DNA: TGTGCCAGCAGACCCCGACAGGGTCTCCACTATGGCTACACCTTC. It translates to CASRPRQGLHYGYTF.

A few counts support this clonotype. The V call is TRBV2, the J call TRBJ2-7, with no clear D. CDR1 is SNHLY and CDR2 is FYNNEI in the germline V gene. V was pared by 6 bases and J by 0 bases, with 9 bases between. The CDR3 contains 13 residues. In nucleotides, the CDR3 is TGTGCCAGCAGGGGGTTCCCCTCCTACGAGCAGTACTTC. Encoded protein: CASRGFPSYEQYF.

This clonotype came up a few times. This sequence joins TRBV28 and TRBJ2-7; D might be TRBD2 (6 bases). Trimming took off 8 bases at V and 1 base at J, with 15 bases between the two ends. This CDR3 has 14 amino acids. From germline, CDR1 is MDHEN and CDR2 SYDVKM. The DNA of the CDR3 is TGTGCCAGCGCAACCGGGACTCTATCCTACGAGCAGTACTTC. Amino acid sequence: CASATGTLSYEQYF. The entire variable domain, with the rest obtained from reference TRBV28 and TRBJ2-7, is as follows: DVKVTQSSRYLVKRTGEKVFLECVQDMDHENMFWYRQDPGLGLRLIYFSYDVKMKEKGDIPEGYSVSREKKERFSLILESASTNQTSMYLCASATGTLSYEQYFGPGTRLTVT.

The chain is built from TRBV6-5 and TRBJ2-7; D tentatively reads TRBD1 or TRBD2 (5 bases each). The CDR3 has 14 amino acids. The germline gives CDR1 MNHEY, CDR2 SVGAGI. The V end was cut by 6 bases, the J end by 2 bases, with 14 bases between. The CDR3 bases are TGTGCCAGCAGACGAGGGGTTTCCCCCTACGAGCAGTACTTC. This translates into CASRRGVSPYEQYF.

The V and J genes are TRBV12-3 or TRBV12-4 and TRBJ1-4; 11 bases map to TRBD1. The junction had 9 bases not matched to a gene; V was cut back by 7 bases and J by 8 bases. The CDR3 is 15 residues long. CDR3: CASTNGQGAREKLFF. The CDR3 DNA reads as TGTGCCAGCACCAACGGACAGGGGGCAAGGGAAAAACTGTTTTTT.

The J gene is TRBJ2-5, the V gene TRBV5-8, with D perhaps given as TRBD1 or TRBD2 (6 bases each). Germline CDR1 is SGHTS and CDR2 is YDEGEE. The CDR3 totals 12 residues. V lost 6 bases to trimming and J lost 5 bases, with 11 bases between them. DNA for the CDR3: TGTGCCAGCAAGAGGAGGGGGGAGACCCAGTACTTC. Its translation is CASKRRGETQYF.

This sequence joins TRBV27 and TRBJ2-5; D is perhaps TRBD1 (5 bases). CDR1 and CDR2 from the germline V gene are MNHEY and SMNVEV (reference sequence). The CDR3 is 15 amino acids. Trimming removed 6 bases from V and 1 base from J, with 15 bases in between. CDR3 region: CASSFRDSAQETQYF. In DNA form, the CDR3 reads TGTGCCAGCAGCTTTCGAGACAGCGCCCAAGAGACCCAGTACTTC.

This clonotype was observed at least ten times. This chain uses TRBV5-1 with TRBJ2-3, with unresolved D. V shed 0 bases and J shed 14 bases, with 13 bases lying between them. The CDR3 runs to 12 residues. The germline gives CDR1 SGHRS, CDR2 YFSETQ. The CDR3 region is CASSLEQSLWYF. CDR3 bases: TGCGCCAGCAGCTTGGAGCAGAGTCTCTGGTATTTT.

The CDR3: CASSIGQGGYNEQFF. Written as DNA, the CDR3 is TGTGCCAGCAGCATAGGACAGGGAGGTTACAATGAGCAGTTCTTC. This chain uses TRBV3-1 with TRBJ2-1; 8 bases align to TRBD1. Germline V CDR1 and CDR2: LGHDT, YNNKEL (reference sequence). The V and J ends lost 5 bases and 4 bases, in that order; junction bases with no gene match: 7. The CDR3 length is 15 residues.

This chain joins TRBV6-6 and TRBJ1-2; no definite D call. This CDR3 has 11 residues. Germline-derived CDR1 and CDR2 are MNHNY and SVGAGI (reference sequence). With 7 bases removed from V and 7 bases from J, the gap between germline ends came to 10 bases. The CDR3 is CASTLGSGYTF. The CDR3 nucleotides read TGTGCCAGCACCCTGGGGTCTGGCTACACCTTC.

The genes are TRBV12-5 and TRBJ2-3; D unresolved. The V end lost 0 bases, the J end lost 4 bases, and 2 bases lay between the germline ends. CDR1 is LGHNT, CDR2 FRNRAP, per germline. CDR3 length: 12 amino acids. This chain's CDR3 is CASGLVADTQYF. As DNA, the CDR3 is TGTGCTAGTGGTTTGGTAGCAGATACGCAGTATTTT.

The gene calls are TRBV12-3 or TRBV12-4 and TRBJ2-7, with 11 bases that match TRBD1. The CDR3 contains 15 residues. Unmatched junction bases numbered 13, after V lost 9 bases and J lost 6 bases. Here the CDR3 reads CASLLSGTGGGEQYF. The CDR3 DNA reads TGTGCCAGTCTATTATCCGGGACAGGGGGTGGCGAGCAGTACTTC.

Comments on this clonotype: At one end, the junction sequence differs from germline, possibly due to a read error. The chain carries TRBV4-2 and TRBJ2-7, with D possibly being TRBD1 (6 bases). Judging by the DNA end, TRBJ2-5 fits better; the J call may be wrong. The CDR3 consists of 16 residues. Germline V gives CDR1 LGHNA, CDR2 YNFKEQ. The DNA of the CDR3 is TGTGCCGGCAGCCCCGCCGGGACAACGCGTGAGGAGACCCAGTACTTC. This encodes CAGSPAGTTREETQYF.

This chain uses TRBV9 with TRBJ2-3; TRBD2 matches at 8 bases. The germline V gene has CDR1 SGDLS and CDR2 YYNGEE. This CDR3 comprises 15 residues. Trimming cost V 2 bases and J 8 bases; bases outside gene matches: 10. The CDR3 nucleotides are TGTGCCAGCAGCGTCCGGGGACTAGACCCAGGTACGCAGTATTTT. Protein sequence: CASSVRGLDPGTQYF.

The chain is built from TRBV20-1 and TRBJ2-1; D ambiguous. Germline CDR1 is DFQATT and CDR2 is SNEGSKA (reference sequence). The CDR3 spans 13 residues. V was pared by 5 bases and J by 4 bases, with 12 bases between. The CDR3 protein is CSAPRPPYNEQFF. Written as DNA, the CDR3 is TGCAGTGCTCCCCGCCCTCCATACAATGAGCAGTTCTTC.

This clonotype was counted only a few times. The rearrangement uses TRBV10-3 and TRBJ2-3; TRBD2 aligns across 9 bases. Unmatched junction bases numbered 5, after V lost 8 bases and J lost 5 bases. Germline CDR1 reads ENHRY; CDR2 reads SYGVKD. This CDR3 region has 13 residues. The CDR3 here is CAISSGKGDTQYF. CDR3 in DNA: TGTGCCATCTCTAGCGGGAAGGGAGATACGCAGTATTTT.

The rearrangement joins TRBV6-5 to TRBJ2-7, with TRBD2 matching over 8 bases. Germline V gene sequence: CDR1 MNHEY, CDR2 SVGAGI. CDR3 length: 14 amino acids. After removal of 0 bases from V and 5 bases from J, the junction contained 3 bases not matched to a gene. The CDR3 DNA sequence: TGTGCCAGCAGTTACTCAGCGGGGGTCGACGAGCAGTACTTC. Translated: CASSYSAGVDEQYF.

V gene TRBV29-1 combines with J gene TRBJ1-2, with TRBD1 matching 7 bases. CDR3 length: 13 amino acids. Germline lookup yields CDR1 SQVTM and CDR2 ANQGSEA. V shed 4 bases, J shed 2 bases, and the junction held 4 bases outside the gene matches. Here the CDR3 reads CSVAVQGNYGYTF. The CDR3 bases are TGCAGCGTTGCCGTACAGGGGAACTATGGCTACACCTTC.

V usage is TRBV6-5 and J usage is TRBJ2-4; D is possibly TRBD2 (6 bases). The J call is in doubt because the DNA end fits TRBJ2-7 better. Germline loops: CDR1 MNHEY, CDR2 SVGAGI. This CDR3 region has 15 residues. CDR3 coding DNA: TGTGCCAGCAGCCACGGCGGGACCCATTCCTACGAGCAGTACTTC. Amino acid sequence: CASSHGGTHSYEQYF.

The CDR3 reads CSAGQGWASGANVLTF. CDR3 bases: TGCAGTGCCGGACAGGGATGGGCCTCTGGGGCCAACGTCCTGACTTTC. V is TRBV20-1 and J is TRBJ2-6; TRBD1 agrees at 8 bases. The CDR3 length is 16 residues. Germline V gene data show CDR1 as DFQATT and CDR2 as SNEGSKA (reference sequence). J lost 0 bases, V lost 6 bases, and 7 bases had no gene match.

This clonotype was picked up one time. The rearrangement links TRBV6-6 to TRBJ2-6; no clear D. Trimming stripped 2 bases from V and 1 base from J, with 6 bases between. The germline V gene encodes CDR1 MNHNY and CDR2 SVGAGI (reference sequence). The CDR3 loop spans 15 amino acids. The CDR3 loop reads CASSYMSSGANVLTF. The DNA of the CDR3 is TGTGCCAGCAGTTACATGTCGTCTGGGGCCAACGTCCTGACTTTC.

This rearrangement joins TRBV20-1 to TRBJ2-2; D ambiguous. The CDR3 is 15 amino acids. Germline V gene lookup returns CDR1 DFQATT and CDR2 SNEGSKA (reference sequence). V shed 0 bases and J shed 4 bases, with 12 bases lying between them. The CDR3 reads CSARDREQLTGELFF. The CDR3 DNA sequence: TGCAGTGCTAGAGATAGGGAACAGCTCACCGGGGAGCTGTTTTTT.